This TCR beta chain was obtained from a study of blood T cell repertoires in COVID-19. In the study overall: In each case, the material was cDNA or gDNA derived from T cells, B-cell-depleted T cells, or PBMCs.

Original handling: Researchers report that nucleated cell counts were estimated from reference gene primer amplification. Sequenced by immunoSEQ multiplex PCR; TCRdb stores in-frame clones only, minus some. V, J and clone size are taken as reported in that table, and D and trimming were inferred from the DNA itself. The sample has hundreds of thousands of clones, roughly 85% seen once; the top ten hold 3.5% to 4%. Germline-derived CDR1 and CDR2 are SGHRS and YFSETQ. The CDR3 has 20 residues. The J segment lost 6 bases and the V segment lost 3 bases, leaving 19 bases of the junction unmatched. The genes are TRBV5-1 and TRBJ2-1, with 12 bases aligning to TRBD2. The source is a young woman with acute or convalescent COVID-19. Sequences were obtained from peripheral blood. In nucleotides, the CDR3 is TGCGCCAGCAGCTCCATCCCCGGATCCAATCTAGCGGGGGGGCCCAATGAGCAGTTCTTC. This codes for CASSSIPGSNLAGGPNEQFF.